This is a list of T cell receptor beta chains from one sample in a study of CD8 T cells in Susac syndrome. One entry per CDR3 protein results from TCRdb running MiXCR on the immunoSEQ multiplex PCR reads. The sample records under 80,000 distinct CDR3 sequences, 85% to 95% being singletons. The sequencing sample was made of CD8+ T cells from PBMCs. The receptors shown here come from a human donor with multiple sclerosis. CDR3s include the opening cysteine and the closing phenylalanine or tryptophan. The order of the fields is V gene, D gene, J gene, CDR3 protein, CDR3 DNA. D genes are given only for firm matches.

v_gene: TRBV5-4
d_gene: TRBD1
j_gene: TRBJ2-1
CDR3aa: CASSETGDEQFF
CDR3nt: TGTGCCAGCAGCGAGACAGGGGATGAGCAGTTCTTC

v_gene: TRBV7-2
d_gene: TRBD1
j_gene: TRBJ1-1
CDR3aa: CASSPIGQGRYAEAFF
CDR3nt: TGTGCCAGCAGCCCTATCGGACAGGGGAGATACGCTGAAGCTTTCTTT

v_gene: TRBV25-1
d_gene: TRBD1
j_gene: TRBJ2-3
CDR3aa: CASSDTGDNTDTQYF
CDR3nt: TGTGCCAGCAGTGATACAGGGGACAACACAGATACGCAGTATTTT

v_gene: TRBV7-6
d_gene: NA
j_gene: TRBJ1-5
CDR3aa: CASSLLSGVNQPQHF
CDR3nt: TGTGCCAGCAGCTTGCTTTCTGGGGTCAATCAGCCCCAGCATTTT

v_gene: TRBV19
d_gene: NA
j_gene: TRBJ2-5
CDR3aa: CASSIVPGSQETQYF
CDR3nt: TGTGCCAGTAGTATAGTACCAGGGAGCCAAGAGACCCAGTACTTC

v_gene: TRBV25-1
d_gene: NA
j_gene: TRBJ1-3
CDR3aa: CASGVRSGNTIYF
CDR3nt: TGTGCCAGCGGGGTACGCTCTGGAAACACCATATATTTT

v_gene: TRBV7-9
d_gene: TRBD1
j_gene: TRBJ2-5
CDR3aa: CASSSIRQGLAQETQYF
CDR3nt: TGTGCCAGCAGCTCGATAAGACAGGGGTTGGCCCAAGAGACCCAGTACTTC

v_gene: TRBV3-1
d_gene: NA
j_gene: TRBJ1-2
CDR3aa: CASSQGVGSNYGYTF
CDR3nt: TGTGCCAGCAGCCAAGGTGTCGGATCTAACTATGGCTACACCTTC

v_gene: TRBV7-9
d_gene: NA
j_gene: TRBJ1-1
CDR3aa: CASSLTTIEAFF
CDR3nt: TGTGCCAGCAGCTTAACAACAATTGAAGCTTTCTTT

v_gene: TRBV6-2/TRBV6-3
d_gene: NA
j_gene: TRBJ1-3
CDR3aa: CASSPLGLGNTIYF
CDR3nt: TGTGCCAGCAGTCCCCTCGGACTTGGAAACACCATATATTTT

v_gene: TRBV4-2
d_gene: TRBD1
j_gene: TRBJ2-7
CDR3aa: CASSQDPGQGDYEQYF
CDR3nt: TGTGCCAGCAGCCAAGATCCCGGACAGGGGGACTACGAGCAGTACTTC

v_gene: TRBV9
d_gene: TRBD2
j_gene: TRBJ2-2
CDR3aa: CASSASGGGSGELFF
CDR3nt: TGTGCCAGCAGCGCCTCGGGAGGGGGATCCGGGGAGCTGTTTTTT

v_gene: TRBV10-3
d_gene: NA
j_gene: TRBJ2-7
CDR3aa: CAISESQKSSYEQYF
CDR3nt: TGTGCCATCAGTGAGTCCCAGAAAAGCTCCTACGAGCAGTACTTC

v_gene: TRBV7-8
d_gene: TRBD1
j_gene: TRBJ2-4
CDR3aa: CASSSGTDYSIQYF
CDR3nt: TGTGCCAGCAGCTCCGGGACAGACTATTCGATTCAGTACTTC

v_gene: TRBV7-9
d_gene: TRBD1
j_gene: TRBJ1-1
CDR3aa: CASERGADRGGLGAFF
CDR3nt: TGTGCCAGCGAAAGAGGGGCTGACAGGGGAGGATTAGGGGCTTTCTTT

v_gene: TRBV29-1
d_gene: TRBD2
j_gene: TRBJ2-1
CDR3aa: CSVEDLGLAGGSYNEQFF
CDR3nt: TGCAGCGTTGAAGACCTCGGACTAGCGGGGGGTTCCTACAATGAGCAGTTCTTC